Each of the 28 T cell receptor beta chains below was sequenced from the same sample in a study of OX40 agonist ivuxolimab in advanced cancers. TCRdb's copy holds only in-frame clones and misses some; the assay was immunoSEQ multiplex PCR. The table shows about 76,000 clones, with roughly 84% occurring only once. Here the sequenced sample was CD4+ or CD8+ T cells sorted from blood, taken in a trial of the OX40 agonist ivuxolimab. The receptors come from an adult with an advanced solid tumor such as melanoma, head and neck, liver or kidney cancer.

The chain carries TRBV9 and TRBJ2-7; unclear D gene. CDR3 length: 16 residues. In germline, CDR1 is SGDLS, CDR2 YYNGEE. Trimming removed 0 bases at V and 0 bases at J, with 13 bases between. CDR3 region: CASSVDPSGDSYEQYF. The CDR3 DNA reads as TGTGCCAGCAGCGTAGACCCCTCGGGCGACTCCTACGAGCAGTACTTC.

V gene TRBV6-1 combines with J gene TRBJ1-1; tentative D call: TRBD1 (5 bases). Trimming left V 6 bases short and J 2 bases short, with 7 bases between. Germline V gene data show CDR1 as MNHNS and CDR2 as SASEGT. The CDR3 runs 12 residues. CDR3 in DNA: TGTGCCAGCAGCGACAGCAACACTGAAGCTTTCTTT. Translating it yields CASSDSNTEAFF.

The V gene is TRBV7-2, the J gene TRBJ1-5; 9 nucleotides match TRBD1. Per the germline V gene, CDR1 is SGHTA and CDR2 is FQGNSA. The CDR3 totals 18 residues. V gave up 5 bases and J gave up 0 bases; unmatched junction bases: 11. The CDR3 DNA sequence: TGTGCCAGCAGCCCAGGTCTGGGACAGGGAAATAGCAATCAGCCCCAGCATTTT. As protein: CASSPGLGQGNSNQPQHF.

The rearrangement joins TRBV7-8 to TRBJ2-7; TRBD2 might be the D (5 bases). The CDR3 consists of 15 residues. Germline loops: CDR1 SGHVS, CDR2 FQNEAQ. Deletions cut 4 bases from V and 4 bases from J, with 17 bases between. This CDR3 reads CASSSRLAGGYEQYF. The CDR3, as DNA: TGTGCCAGCAGCTCACGCCTGGCGGGTGGGTACGAGCAGTACTTC.

The chain joins TRBV18 to TRBJ1-4; no firm D call. V dropped 2 bases and J dropped 0 bases, with 7 bases sitting between them. From germline, CDR1 is KGHSH and CDR2 LQKENI. The CDR3 contains 15 residues. In nucleotides, the CDR3 is TGTGCCAGCTCACCAAACGGTGCAACTAATGAAAAACTGTTTTTT. This encodes CASSPNGATNEKLFF.

Only a few counts were recorded for this clone. The chain couples TRBV2 to TRBJ2-7; D is uncertain. This CDR3 is 13 amino acids long. The germline V gene encodes CDR1 SNHLY and CDR2 FYNNEI. The V gene lost 5 bases and the J gene lost 3 bases, with 11 bases spanning the gap. The CDR3 DNA is TGTGCCAGCAGTTTGTACCTTGGCTACGAGCAGTACTTC. The encoded protein is CASSLYLGYEQYF.

The chain uses TRBV14 and TRBJ2-1, with D tentatively TRBD1 or TRBD2 (5 bases each). V was trimmed by 2 bases and J by 8 bases, leaving 10 bases between them. The CDR3 covers 13 residues. The germline V gene encodes CDR1 SGHDN and CDR2 FVKESK. The CDR3 loop is CASSQPQEDEQFF. CDR3 DNA: TGTGCCAGCAGCCAACCACAGGAGGATGAGCAGTTCTTC.

The chain joins TRBV5-1 to TRBJ2-7; the D gene is possibly TRBD2 (5 bases). This CDR3 comprises 14 residues. Per germline, CDR1 SGHRS and CDR2 YFSETQ. Between the trimmed V and J ends, which lost 3 bases and 0 bases, there was a span of 10 bases. The CDR3 sequence: CASSSVSGSYEQYF. Here the CDR3 DNA reads TGCGCCAGCAGCTCCGTGAGCGGCTCCTACGAGCAGTACTTC.

The V and J genes are TRBV5-5 and TRBJ1-4; TRBD1 matches 9 bases. The CDR3 sequence is 15 residues long. CDR1 and CDR2 from the germline V gene are SGHKS and YYEKEE (reference sequence). V gave up 4 bases and J gave up 7 bases; unmatched junction bases: 8. CDR3 sequence: CASSRGGQGTEKLFF. CDR3 DNA: TGTGCCAGCAGCCGAGGAGGACAGGGGACTGAAAAACTGTTTTTT.

V is TRBV5-4 and J is TRBJ1-1; D is unclear. The CDR3 runs to 14 residues. Trimming removed 2 bases from V and 0 bases from J, with 8 bases in between. CDR1 and CDR2 from the germline V gene are SGHNT and YYREEE (reference sequence). CDR3 DNA: TGTGCCAGCAGCTTAAGTTTGGTGAACACTGAAGCTTTCTTT. Translating gives CASSLSLVNTEAFF.

The chain's CDR3 is CASSSGPGLGYTF. The CDR3 region has the DNA TGTGCCAGCAGCTCCGGGCCAGGGTTGGGCTACACCTTC. This sequence joins TRBV7-2 and TRBJ1-2; tentative D call: TRBD1 (5 bases). The CDR3 extends over 13 amino acids. Between the trimmed V and J ends, which lost 4 bases and 8 bases, there was a span of 14 bases. The germline CDR1 and CDR2 sequences are SGHTA and FQGNSA.

The chain couples TRBV18 to TRBJ1-2; the D gene is possibly TRBD1 (6 bases). The CDR3 covers 16 residues. Deletions cut 3 bases from V and 3 bases from J, with 17 bases between. Germline-derived CDR1 and CDR2 are KGHSH and LQKENI. CDR3 DNA sequence: TGTGCCAGCTCACCGCTTAGCGGGGGCGCGGACTATGGCTACACCTTC. The encoded protein is CASSPLSGGADYGYTF.

CDR3 DNA sequence: TGCGCCAGCAGCCAACAGGAGTGGGGCTATGGCTACACCTTC. Amino acids: CASSQQEWGYGYTF. This chain joins TRBV4-1 and TRBJ1-2; D not certain. V was pared by 2 bases and J by 4 bases, with 11 bases between. This CDR3 has 14 residues. Germline assignment: CDR1 MGHRA and CDR2 YSYEKL.

The V and J genes are TRBV7-2 and TRBJ1-2; 9 bases align to TRBD1. V was clipped by 5 bases and J by 4 bases; unmatched bases: 8. The CDR3 covers 15 residues. Germline V gene lookup returns CDR1 SGHTA and CDR2 FQGNSA. CDR3 residues: CASSGGTGKTYGYTF. The CDR3 DNA follows: TGTGCCAGCAGCGGCGGGACAGGGAAAACCTATGGCTACACCTTC.

V usage is TRBV27 and J usage is TRBJ1-6; a weak D match, TRBD1 (6 bases). Germline V gene data show CDR1 as MNHEY and CDR2 as SMNVEV (reference sequence). V lost 7 bases and J 7 bases, leaving 14 bases between the germline ends. The CDR3 has 14 residues. This chain's CDR3 is CASTLWGANSPLHF. In DNA, the CDR3 is TGTGCCAGCACTCTTTGGGGGGCGAATTCACCCCTCCACTTT.

This clone was counted only a few times. The chain is built from TRBV27 and TRBJ1-6; the D is unclear. Trimming shortened V by 7 bases and J by 8 bases, and 15 bases separated the two germline ends. The germline gives CDR1 MNHEY, CDR2 SMNVEV (reference sequence). The CDR3 contains 14 residues. CDR3 nucleotides: TGTGCCAGCACCTCCGACCCGGGGTATTCACCCCTCCACTTT. Translating gives CASTSDPGYSPLHF.

This chain uses TRBV29-1 with TRBJ1-2, with no clear D. The germline CDR1 and CDR2 sequences are SQVTM and ANQGSEA. Trimming shortened V by 6 bases and J by 0 bases, and 5 bases separated the two germline ends. This CDR3 is 11 amino acids long. Here the CDR3 DNA reads TGCAGCGTCTTTGCTAACTATGGCTACACCTTC. Amino acid sequence: CSVFANYGYTF.

The J gene is TRBJ1-3, the V gene TRBV11-2, with D hard to call. V dropped 2 bases and J dropped 7 bases, with 15 bases sitting between them. This CDR3 is 15 amino acids long. Germline-derived CDR1 and CDR2 are SGHAT and FQNNGV. The DNA of the CDR3 is TGTGCCAGCAGCTTAACGGGGAGAGTAAGCAACACCATATATTTT. This sequence encodes CASSLTGRVSNTIYF.

The chain uses TRBV5-1 and TRBJ2-3; D is unclear. The CDR3 spans 14 residues. CDR1 and CDR2 (germline): SGHRS, YFSETQ. V gave up 0 bases and J gave up 0 bases, with 5 bases separating them. CDR3 nucleotides: TGCGCCAGCAGCTTGGCGGACAGCACAGATACGCAGTATTTT. It is translated as CASSLADSTDTQYF.

This clone appeared a few times. V and J are TRBV5-6 and TRBJ2-1; 8 bases are shared with TRBD2. V gave up 2 bases and J gave up 4 bases; unmatched junction bases: 5. There are 15 residues in the CDR3. Germline loops: CDR1 SGHDT, CDR2 YYEEEE. This CDR3 reads CASSLAGVGYNEQFF. CDR3 nucleotide sequence: TGTGCCAGCAGCTTAGCGGGAGTTGGGTACAATGAGCAGTTCTTC. Together with reference TRBV5-6 and TRBJ2-1, the CDR3 gives the full variable domain: DAGVTQSPTHLIKTRGQQVTLRCSPKSGHDTVSWYQQALGQGPQFIFQYYEEEERQRGNFPDRFSGHQFPNYSSELNVNALLLGDSALYLCASSLAGVGYNEQFFGPGTRLTVL.

As to this clone: At one end the junction does not follow the germline gene, possibly because of a read error. CDR3: CASSELQGSRNTIYF. The CDR3 DNA reads as TGTGCCAGCAGCGAACTACAGGGCTCTCGAAACACCATATATTTT. The chain joins TRBV11-2 to TRBJ1-3; D is possibly TRBD1 (6 bases). The germline V gene has CDR1 SGHAT and CDR2 FQNNGV. The CDR3 runs 15 residues.

The rearrangement uses TRBV2 and TRBJ2-5, with D maybe TRBD1 (6 bases). This CDR3 is 16 amino acids long. The germline CDR1 and CDR2 sequences are SNHLY and FYNNEI. Trimming stripped 7 bases from V and 4 bases from J, with 22 bases between. This chain's CDR3 is CASNLQGLVGRETQYF. In DNA, the CDR3 is TGTGCCAGCAACCTGCAGGGGTTGGTAGGTCGAGAGACCCAGTACTTC.

The chain links TRBV4-1 to TRBJ1-1, with a tentative D call TRBD1 (6 bases). Germline loops: CDR1 MGHRA, CDR2 YSYEKL. The CDR3 covers 19 residues. V lost 0 bases and J lost 6, with 26 bases in between. For the CDR3, the DNA is TGCGCCAGCAGCCAAGATCTGGGGAGGGGCAGGGGAAAGAGGGCTGAAGCTTTCTTT. Translation gives CASSQDLGRGRGKRAEAFF.

The gene calls are TRBV4-2 and TRBJ2-7; D possibly corresponds to TRBD2 (6 bases). The CDR3 length is 13 residues. In germline, CDR1 is LGHNA, CDR2 YNFKEQ. Deletions cut 2 bases from V and 6 bases from J, with 11 bases between. This CDR3 is CASSQPLASEQYF. The CDR3 region has the DNA TGTGCCAGCAGCCAACCCCTAGCGTCCGAGCAGTACTTC.

The sample holds one count of this clone. V and J are TRBV9 and TRBJ2-1; D gene ambiguous. Deletions cut 4 bases from V and 0 bases from J, with 5 bases between. The CDR3 spans 13 residues. Germline CDR1 is SGDLS and CDR2 is YYNGEE. The CDR3 loop is CASSSLSYNEQFF. The CDR3 nucleotides read TGTGCCAGCAGCAGCCTCTCCTACAATGAGCAGTTCTTC.

This clone showed up just once. The CDR3, as DNA: TGTGCCATCAGTGAGTCGGGGCTGCCTGGAAACACCATATATTTT. It specifies CAISESGLPGNTIYF. The chain links TRBV10-3 to TRBJ1-3, with D perhaps matching TRBD1 (5 bases). The CDR3 runs 15 residues. Germline CDR1 reads ENHRY; CDR2 reads SYGVKD. The V end was cut by 0 bases, the J end by 2 bases, with 8 bases between.

The chain joins TRBV6-5 to TRBJ1-2; 10 nucleotides agree with TRBD1. The ends lost 0 bases at V and 4 bases at J; junction bases unmatched: 2. CDR1 and CDR2 from the germline V gene are MNHEY and SVGAGI. CDR3 size: 15 residues. The CDR3: CASSYSGDRGYGYTF. The CDR3 nucleotides are TGTGCCAGCAGTTACTCGGGGGACAGGGGCTATGGCTACACCTTC.

CDR3 coding DNA: TGTGCCAGCAGCTCTAACGGCGGGGGGGCGGGCGAGCAGTACTTC. Amino acids: CASSSNGGGAGEQYF. V is TRBV7-8 and J is TRBJ2-7, with 9 bases fitting TRBD2. The CDR3 contains 15 residues. Per germline, CDR1 SGHVS and CDR2 FQNEAQ. V lost 4 bases and J lost 6; bases outside the gene matches: 10.